Listed below are T cell receptor beta chains from one sample, sequenced in a study of CD8 T cells in Susac syndrome. TCRdb redid the calling of the immunoSEQ multiplex PCR reads with MiXCR, one entry per CDR3 protein. The table lists hundreds of thousands of distinct CDR3 sequences, 90% to 96% of them singletons. The specimen was CD4+ T cells from PBMCs. The origin of the receptors is a human donor with Susac syndrome. The CDR3 runs from the conserved cysteine through the conserved F or W. Fields, in order: V gene, D gene, clone size, J gene, CDR3 protein, CDR3 DNA. D genes are given only for firm matches. The size entry is marked missing in some rows and otherwise reads once, few, many or a size class.

TRBV12-3/TRBV12-4,TRBD1,.,TRBJ2-6,CASSLATGGLSGANVLTF,TGTGCCAGCAGTTTAGCGACAGGGGGCCTGTCTGGGGCCAACGTCCTGACTTTC
TRBV19,.,once,TRBJ1-4,CASSPKGPGWNNEKLFF,TGTGCCAGTAGCCCCAAGGGTCCGGGGTGGAATAATGAAAAACTGTTTTTT
TRBV21-1,.,.,TRBJ2-1,CASSKAYRLAGYNEQFF,TGTGCCAGCAGCAAAGCATACCGGCTAGCGGGGTACAATGAGCAGTTCTTC
TRBV12-3/TRBV12-4,.,.,TRBJ1-2,CASSFFRSDYTF,TGTGCCAGCAGTTTCTTCCGCTCAGATTACACCTTC
TRBV10-3,.,.,TRBJ1-1,CAIGDFSTEAFF,TGTGCCATCGGGGACTTCTCCACTGAAGCTTTCTTT
TRBV2,.,.,TRBJ1-2,CASSDPREDYTF,TGTGCCAGCAGTGACCCCAGGGAGGACTACACCTTC
TRBV29-1,.,once,TRBJ2-1,CSVDGGPSYNEQFF,TGCAGCGTTGACGGGGGCCCCTCCTACAATGAGCAGTTCTTC
TRBV28,.,once,TRBJ2-5,CASSFAETQYF,TGTGCCAGCAGTTTTGCAGAGACCCAGTACTTC
TRBV20-1,.,.,TRBJ2-5,CSAINRNRQETQYF,TGCAGTGCTATTAACAGAAACCGCCAAGAGACCCAGTACTTC
TRBV10-3,.,.,TRBJ1-1,CAISGRGDMNTEAFF,TGTGCCATCAGTGGTAGGGGGGACATGAACACTGAAGCTTTCTTT
TRBV5-6,.,.,TRBJ2-2,CASSLVALTGELFF,TGTGCCAGCAGCTTGGTGGCCCTCACCGGGGAGCTGTTTTTT
TRBV29-1,.,.,TRBJ2-1,CSVSPINNEQFF,TGCAGCGTCTCACCAATAAACAATGAGCAGTTCTTC
TRBV10-3,TRBD1,.,TRBJ1-3,CAIRSDRGNTIYF,TGTGCCATCAGATCGGACAGGGGAAACACCATATATTTT
TRBV20-1,TRBD2,.,TRBJ2-4,CSAGTSGLIQYF,TGCAGTGCTGGGACTAGCGGGTTGATTCAGTACTTC
TRBV12-3/TRBV12-4,TRBD2,once,TRBJ2-7,CASRSTSDIYEQYF,TGTGCCAGCAGATCTACTAGCGACATATACGAGCAGTACTTC
TRBV6-2/TRBV6-3,.,.,TRBJ2-5,CASSYGTAAETQYF,TGTGCCAGCAGTTACGGGACCGCTGCTGAGACCCAGTACTTC
TRBV30,.,.,TRBJ1-2,CAQTLRTVFPYGYTF,TGTGCCCAGACTCTGAGGACAGTCTTCCCGTATGGCTACACCTTC
TRBV20-1,.,once,TRBJ2-1,CSGDAGNTYNEQFF,TGCAGTGGCGACGCAGGGAACACCTACAATGAGCAGTTCTTC
TRBV7-9,.,.,TRBJ2-1,CASSLGGSDNEQFF,TGTGCCAGCAGCTTGGGGGGAAGCGACAATGAGCAGTTCTTC
TRBV28,.,.,TRBJ1-5,CASTTRVRSNQPQHF,TGTGCCAGCACCACTAGGGTCAGGAGCAATCAGCCCCAGCATTTT
TRBV3-1,.,.,TRBJ1-2,CASSQQSNYGYTF,TGTGCCAGCAGCCAACAGAGTAACTATGGCTACACCTTC
TRBV6-5,.,.,TRBJ1-4,CASGRHPPTEKLFF,TGTGCCAGCGGACGACATCCTCCCACGGAAAAACTGTTTTTT
TRBV20-1,TRBD2,.,TRBJ2-5,CSVTSGTQETQYF,TGCAGTGTTACGAGCGGGACCCAAGAGACCCAGTACTTC
TRBV12-3/TRBV12-4,.,.,TRBJ1-1,CARSRTVPPEAFF,TGTGCCAGGTCTAGGACAGTTCCGCCTGAAGCTTTCTTT